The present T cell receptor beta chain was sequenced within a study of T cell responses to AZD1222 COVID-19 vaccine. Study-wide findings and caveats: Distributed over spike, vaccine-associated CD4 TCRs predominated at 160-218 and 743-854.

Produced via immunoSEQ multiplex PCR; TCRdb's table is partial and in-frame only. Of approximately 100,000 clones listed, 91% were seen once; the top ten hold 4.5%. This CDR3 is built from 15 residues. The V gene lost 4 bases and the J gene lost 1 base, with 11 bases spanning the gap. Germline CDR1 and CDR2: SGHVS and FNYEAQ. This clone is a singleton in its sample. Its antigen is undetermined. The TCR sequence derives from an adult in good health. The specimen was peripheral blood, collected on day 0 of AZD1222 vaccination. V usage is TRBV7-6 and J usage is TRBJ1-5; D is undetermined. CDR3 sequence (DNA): TGTGCCAGCAGCTCAGCAGGCAGGAGCAATCAGCCCCAGCATTTT. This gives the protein CASSSAGRSNQPQHF.